This T cell receptor (beta chain) derives from a study of CD4 T cells in relation to SARS-CoV-2 and coronaviruses. As regards this clone: The antigen is undetermined.

CDR3 length: 14 residues. V was shortened by 1 base and J by 4 bases, with 10 bases between the two germline ends. Germline V gives CDR1 SEHNR, CDR2 FQNEAQ (reference sequence). Profiling relied on immunoSEQ multiplex PCR, and the TCRdb table lists in-frame clones only, not all of them. This table has roughly 45,000 clones, approximately 80% appearing once. Sequences were obtained from naive CD4+ T cells from PBMCs, cultured in vitro. The subset denotes: naive CD4+ T cells isolated by negative enrichment. The chain carries TRBV7-9 and TRBJ1-1; D not resolved. This TCR came from an adult with COVID-19. The CDR3 region is CASSLESGGTEAFF. The CDR3 DNA reads as TGTGCCAGCAGCTTAGAATCGGGCGGCACTGAAGCTTTCTTT.